This entry concerns a single T cell receptor (beta chain). Its antigen is unknown. Per-base quality was not reported, and no clone a single base away is much larger than it. The sample comes from a study of T-cell memory formation after mild COVID-19 (dated by TCRdb to the early 2020s). About the study as a whole: Most TCR sequence clusters were specific to one of the two donors. Two young, previously healthy adult volunteers, one female and one male, were included in the cohort. In a couple of donors, T-cell clones that expanded and contracted after mild COVID-19 were tracked by sequencing TCRalpha and TCRbeta repertoires over time.

Data came from an Illumina NovaSeq 6000. TCRalpha and TCRbeta cDNA libraries were constructed by 5'RACE with constant-segment primers, with sample barcodes and unique molecular identifiers being introduced. Trizol reagent was used to extract RNA from every sample. Amplification of the libraries took two PCR steps, and the second step added a second sample barcode plus Illumina TruSeq adapters. Sequencing of libraries was performed on an Illumina NovaSeq with 2 x 150 bp paired-end reads. Processing in the source paper ran as follows. Reads were demultiplexed and collapsed into UMI-guided consensus sequences with migec v1.2.7. Using mixcr v2.1.11, UMI consensuses were aligned to TRA and TRB V and J templates and then assembled into clonotypes. A clonotype was counted as expanded or contracted only when both edgeR and NoisET called the clonotype significant, with the noise models trained on biological replicates. For edgeR calls, a false discovery rate-adjusted p below 0.01 and a log2 fold-change threshold of 1 were applied. As an exploratory analysis of dynamics, max-normalized trajectories of the 1000 most abundant clonotypes were examined with PCA combined with hierarchical clustering. The CD4 or CD8 phenotype of responding clones was assigned using the separately sequenced CD4+ and CD8+ repertoires. TCRdb's own reprocessing of the public reads used fastp at Q25 and MiXCR and kept productive beta chains. Rows merge per CDR3 protein into single entries with the most common DNA and genes. It is TCRdb's table, rather than the study itself, that gives the V and J calls and clone size. The sample data list over 40,000 distinct CDR3 sequences, and roughly an eighth of these were observed just once. About 24% of the sample is in the top ten clones.

Including cysteine and phenylalanine, the CDR3 has 15 amino acids. Of the read, only the CDR3 DNA is kept; its 45 bases are in frame from base 1. Reading the germline V gene (reference sequence) gives CDR1 LGHDT and CDR2 YNNKEL. V loses 8 bases of germline sequence and J loses 6 bases, and the interval between the two ends is 17 bases. PBMCs were isolated by Ficoll-Paque density gradient centrifugation. Results the study describes overall, beyond this receptor: Whether the second-wave clones peaking on day 37 were SARS-CoV-2 specific was not confirmed. Balanced CD4/CD8 phenotypes were observed for clones contracting from day 15 to 85, whereas a bias towards CD4+ was observed for a second wave of clones expanding from day 15 to 37. The study covered only a couple of mild cases, and larger cohorts including severe cases with pre-infection samples were considered necessary. Contracting CD4+ clones appeared mostly in the CM and EM memory subsets, whereas CD8+ clones were enriched in EMRA. Some responding clones were detected in pre-infection memory, suggesting pre-existing cross-reactive memory T cells joined the SARS-CoV-2 response.

The sample consisted of PBMCs or a T cell subset sorted from them (not recorded which). This TCR derives from a man between 18 and 29 years old who had mild COVID-19 (a few samples of this study predate the infection). The sample titles of this study are shuffled in the database, so cell type and time point are left out; the donor was told from shared clones. The rearranged segments are TRBV3-1 and TRBJ1-6; the D gene lacks a confident call. The CDR3 region: CASANRGGFNSPLHF. The sequenced DNA is TGTGCCAGCGCAAACCGGGGAGGGTTTAATTCACCCCTCCACTTT. With the rest looked up from the reference TRBV3-1 and TRBJ1-6 genes rather than sequenced, the full variable domain is DTAVSQTPKYLVTQMGNDKSIKCEQNLGHDTMYWYKQDSKKFLKIMFSYNNKELIINETVPNRFSPKSPDKAHLNLHINSLELGDSAVYFCASANRGGFNSPLHFGNGTRLTVT.